Listed below are T cell receptor beta chains from one sample, sequenced in a study of shared clonotypes between healthy human individuals. Assay: immunoSEQ multiplex PCR; the TCRdb copy retains only in-frame clones and omits some. The sample includes millions of clones, around 96% seen only once; the top ten take roughly 1.1%. Sequencing was performed on naive CD8+ T cells sorted from blood. Every receptor here comes from a man in his late teens or twenties in good health. The conserved cysteine and the conserved F or W are not part of the CDR3 here. Size is stated for part of the rows, as once, few or many counts, or as a class when the clone is expanded.

abundance,v_gene,CDR3aa
.,TRBV12-5,ASAQGGHLYEQY
.,TRBV7-8,ASREGTGAAGELF
.,TRBV11-2,ASSISGPAYEQY
.,TRBV27,ASSPTGSLNQPQH
.,TRBV7-8,ASSLVLEDRGKETQY
.,TRBV27,ASSFVRGQETQY
once,TRBV13,ASSLGQGFTGELF
.,TRBV27,ASRTPGQGNYGYT
.,TRBV7-6,ASSLGRELF
.,TRBV28,ASSLRNGNSPLH
.,TRBV9,ASSVGDRDYEQY
.,TRBV19,ATERGQGNEKLF
.,TRBV5-6,ASSSHRIGYTEAF
.,TRBV7-9,ASSSNLTINQPQH
.,TRBV9,ASSVGGSGYEQY
.,TRBV5-8,ASSLAQGLSYEQY
.,TRBV16,ASSLGTENEKLF
.,TRBV27,ASSFGQGETQY
.,TRBV30,AWSVGQLAYEQY
once,TRBV7-3,ASSPTGGELF
.,TRBV27,ASSPNTGELF
.,TRBV11-2,ASSLAPVPGLAADTQY
.,TRBV7-9,ASTSPSIAYEQY
.,TRBV5-1,ASSWQASTDTQY
.,TRBV7-2,ASSGTVTNYGYT
.,TRBV6-1,ASTTGGSYNEQF
.,TRBV5-6,ASSWASGSSYEQY
.,TRBV27,ASSFGGGGYEQY
.,TRBV7-9,ASSLSHTEAF
.,TRBV19,ASSIFGGTGELF
.,TRBV5-6,ASSLVSTGMSPLH
.,TRBV7-9,ASSLANGGVYNEQF
.,TRBV5-4,ASSSQGRDGYT
.,TRBV13,ASSLGPDTQY
.,TRBV27,ASRVRLADTDTQY
.,TRBV28,ASSLWQISDNEKLF
.,TRBV12-2,ASRFVVETSEDEQY
.,TRBV4-3,ASSQDGHYGYT
.,TRBV6-4,ASKRGGSRTEAF
.,TRBV7-9,ASSLQYNEQF
.,TRBV11-2,ASSSHRGGSPLH
.,TRBV7-8,ASSPFGQGSSGANVLT
.,TRBV4-1,ASSLLKGADTQY
.,TRBV4-1,ASSQDAGKGEQY
.,TRBV28,ASSSHRQGPNGPPICEQY
.,TRBV4-1,ASSQDLGVAGNTIY
once,TRBV7-6,ASSSGHENNEQF
.,TRBV5-4,ASSLSSSYEQY
.,TRBV4-3,ASSQDSPLGSGSYNEQF
.,TRBV5-1,ASSLGDVNSPLH
.,TRBV10-1,ASSQGLNTEAF
.,TRBV7-9,ASSSMQTGTGDSPLH
.,TRBV4-1,ASSSHRGPTEAF
.,TRBV10-3,AIKGQGTTNYGYT
.,TRBV27,ASSFGREQY
.,TRBV21-1,ASSKEWGGSTDTQY
.,TRBV28,ASSTYLGTNEKLF
few,TRBV4-1,ASSQGRMYEQY
.,TRBV7-9,ASSPMGVTDTQY